The sample holds many counts of the clone carrying this TCR beta chain. Thyroid surgery took place with no prior treatment in any patient. This sample is drawn from a study of metastatic and nonmetastatic thyroid tumors. TCRdb re-called the PCR reads via MiXCR. The table includes over 45,000 clones, over 20% detected once. The CDR3 covers 15 residues. Germline loops: CDR1 MRHNA, CDR2 SNTAGT. V trimming: 2 bases; J trimming: 4 bases; junction bases outside the gene matches: 3. The V gene is TRBV6-4, the J gene TRBJ2-1; 9 positions match TRBD2. The sequence came from a male donor with papillary thyroid cancer or a benign thyroid nodule (not recorded which). Some clones in this sample may be carry-over from other donors' samples. Sample: blood. CDR3 in DNA: TGTGCCAGCAGTGACGGTAGCGGGGGTTACAATGAGCAGTTCTTC. It translates to CASSDGSGGYNEQFF.